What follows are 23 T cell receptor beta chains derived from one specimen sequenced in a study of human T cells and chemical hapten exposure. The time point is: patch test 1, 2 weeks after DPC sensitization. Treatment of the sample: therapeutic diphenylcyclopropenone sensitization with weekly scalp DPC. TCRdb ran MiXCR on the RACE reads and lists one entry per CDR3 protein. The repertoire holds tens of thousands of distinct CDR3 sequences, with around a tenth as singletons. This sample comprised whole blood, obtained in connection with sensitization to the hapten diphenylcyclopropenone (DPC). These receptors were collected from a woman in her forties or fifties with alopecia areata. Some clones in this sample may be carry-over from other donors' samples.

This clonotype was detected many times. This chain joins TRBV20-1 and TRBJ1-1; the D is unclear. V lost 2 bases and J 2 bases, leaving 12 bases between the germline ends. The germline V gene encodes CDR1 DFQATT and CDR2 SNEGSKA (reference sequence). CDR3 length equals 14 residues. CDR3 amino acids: CSARNWDKNTEAFF. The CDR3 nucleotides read TGCAGTGCTAGAAACTGGGATAAAAACACTGAAGCTTTCTTT.

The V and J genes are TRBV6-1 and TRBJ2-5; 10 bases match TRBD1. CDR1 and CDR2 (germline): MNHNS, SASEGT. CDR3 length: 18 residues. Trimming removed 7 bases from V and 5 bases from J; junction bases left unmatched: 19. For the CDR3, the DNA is TGTGCCAGCATCAACCCCTACCCCTCGACAGGGGGCATGGAGACCCAGTACTTC. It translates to CASINPYPSTGGMETQYF.

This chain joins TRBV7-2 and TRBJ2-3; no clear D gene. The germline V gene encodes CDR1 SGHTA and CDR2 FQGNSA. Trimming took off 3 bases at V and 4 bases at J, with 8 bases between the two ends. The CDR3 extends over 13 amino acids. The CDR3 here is CASSFRRSDTQYF. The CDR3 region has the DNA TGTGCCAGCAGCTTTCGACGGTCAGATACGCAGTATTTT.

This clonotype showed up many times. The CDR3 nucleotides are TGTGCCACCAAGAGACAGGGGGTAACGAGCACTGAAGCTTTCTTT. It is translated as CATKRQGVTSTEAFF. The chain links TRBV6-1 to TRBJ1-1, with 9 positions matching TRBD1. The CDR3 length is 15 residues. Germline loops: CDR1 MNHNS, CDR2 SASEGT. The V and J ends lost 10 bases and 4 bases, in that order; junction bases with no gene match: 13.

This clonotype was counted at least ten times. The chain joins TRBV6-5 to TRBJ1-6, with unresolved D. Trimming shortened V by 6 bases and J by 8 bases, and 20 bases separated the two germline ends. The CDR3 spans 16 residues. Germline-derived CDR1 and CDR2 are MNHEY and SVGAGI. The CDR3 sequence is CASRLQHNRNYSPLHF. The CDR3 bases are TGTGCCAGCAGGTTACAGCACAACCGGAACTATTCACCCCTCCACTTT.

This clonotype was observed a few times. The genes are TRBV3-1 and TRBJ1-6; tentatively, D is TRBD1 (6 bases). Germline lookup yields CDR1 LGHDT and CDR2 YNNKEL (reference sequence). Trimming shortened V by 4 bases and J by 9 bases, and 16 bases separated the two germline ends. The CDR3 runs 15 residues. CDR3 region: CASSPGTPTSSPLHF. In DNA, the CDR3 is TGTGCCAGCAGCCCGGGGACACCTACCAGTTCACCCCTCCACTTT. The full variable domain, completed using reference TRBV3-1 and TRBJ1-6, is DTAVSQTPKYLVTQMGNDKSIKCEQNLGHDTMYWYKQDSKKFLKIMFSYNNKELIINETVPNRFSPKSPDKAHLNLHINSLELGDSAVYFCASSPGTPTSSPLHFGNGTRLTVT.

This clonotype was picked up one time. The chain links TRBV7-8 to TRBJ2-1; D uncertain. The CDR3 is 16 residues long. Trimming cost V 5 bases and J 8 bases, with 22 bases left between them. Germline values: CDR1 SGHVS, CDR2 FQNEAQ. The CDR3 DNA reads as TGTGCCAGCAGCCCCCGTCTGGGTTCCCCGCCCGATGAGCAGTTCTTC. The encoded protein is CASSPRLGSPPDEQFF.

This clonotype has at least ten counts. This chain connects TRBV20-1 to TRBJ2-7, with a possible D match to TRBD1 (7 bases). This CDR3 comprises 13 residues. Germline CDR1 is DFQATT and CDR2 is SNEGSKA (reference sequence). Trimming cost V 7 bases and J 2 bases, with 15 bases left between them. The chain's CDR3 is CSVRDRLPYEQYF. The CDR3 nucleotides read TGCAGTGTGCGGGACAGACTCCCCTACGAGCAGTACTTC.

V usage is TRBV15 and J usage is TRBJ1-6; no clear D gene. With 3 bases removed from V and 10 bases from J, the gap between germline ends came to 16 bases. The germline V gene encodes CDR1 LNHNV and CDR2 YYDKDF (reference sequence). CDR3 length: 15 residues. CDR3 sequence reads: CATSSDTTAGSPLHF. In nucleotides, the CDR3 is TGTGCCACCAGCAGTGATACCACGGCCGGGTCACCCCTCCACTTT.

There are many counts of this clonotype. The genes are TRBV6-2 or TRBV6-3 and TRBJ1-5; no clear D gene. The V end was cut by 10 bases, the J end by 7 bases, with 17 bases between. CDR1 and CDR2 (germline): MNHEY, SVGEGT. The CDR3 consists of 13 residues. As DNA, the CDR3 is TGTGCCACCAGATCCCTGGCAGGCCAGCCCCAGCATTTT. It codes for CATRSLAGQPQHF.

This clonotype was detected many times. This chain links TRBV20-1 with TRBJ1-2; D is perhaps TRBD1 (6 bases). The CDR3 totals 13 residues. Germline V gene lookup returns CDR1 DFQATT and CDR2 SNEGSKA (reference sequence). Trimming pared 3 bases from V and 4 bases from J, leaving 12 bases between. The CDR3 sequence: CSASGGAGYGYTF. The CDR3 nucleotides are TGCAGTGCTAGTGGGGGCGCGGGCTATGGCTACACCTTC.

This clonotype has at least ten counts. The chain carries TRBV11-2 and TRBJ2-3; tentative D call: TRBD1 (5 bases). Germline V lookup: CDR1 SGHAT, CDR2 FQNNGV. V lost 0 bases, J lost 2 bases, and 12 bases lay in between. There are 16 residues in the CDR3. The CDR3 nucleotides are TGTGCCAGCAGCTTAGAACGGACACCCAACACAGATACGCAGTATTTT. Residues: CASSLERTPNTDTQYF.

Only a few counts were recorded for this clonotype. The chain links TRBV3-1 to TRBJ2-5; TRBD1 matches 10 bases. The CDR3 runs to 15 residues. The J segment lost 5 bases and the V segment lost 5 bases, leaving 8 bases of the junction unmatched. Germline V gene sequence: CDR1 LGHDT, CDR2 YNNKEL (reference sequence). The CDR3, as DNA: TGTGCCAGCAGCAAGGACAGGGGGACACTGGAGACCCAGTACTTC. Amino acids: CASSKDRGTLETQYF.

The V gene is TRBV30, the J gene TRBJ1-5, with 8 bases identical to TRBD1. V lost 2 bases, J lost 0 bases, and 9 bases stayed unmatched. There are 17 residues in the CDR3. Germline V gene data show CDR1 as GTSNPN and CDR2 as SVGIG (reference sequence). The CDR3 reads CAWSSAGGDYSNQPQHF. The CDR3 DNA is TGTGCCTGGAGTAGTGCAGGGGGCGATTATAGCAATCAGCCCCAGCATTTT.

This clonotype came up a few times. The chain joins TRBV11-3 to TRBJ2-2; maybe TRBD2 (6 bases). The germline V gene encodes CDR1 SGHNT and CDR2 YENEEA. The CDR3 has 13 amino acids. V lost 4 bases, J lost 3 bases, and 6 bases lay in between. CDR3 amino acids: CASSWEDTGELFF. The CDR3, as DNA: TGTGCCAGCAGCTGGGAGGACACCGGGGAGCTGTTTTTT. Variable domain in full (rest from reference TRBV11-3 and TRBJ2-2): EAGVVQSPRYKIIEKKQPVAFWCNPISGHNTLYWYLQNLGQGPELLIRYENEEAVDDSQLPKDRFSAERLKGVDSTLKIQPAELGDSAVYLCASSWEDTGELFFGEGSRLTVL.

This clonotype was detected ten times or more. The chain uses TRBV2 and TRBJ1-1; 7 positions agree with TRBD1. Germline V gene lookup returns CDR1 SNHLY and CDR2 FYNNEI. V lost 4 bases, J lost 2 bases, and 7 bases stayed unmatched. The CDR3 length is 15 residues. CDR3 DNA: TGTGCCAGCAGTGTCATGGGGACAGCTAACACTGAAGCTTTCTTT. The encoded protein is CASSVMGTANTEAFF.

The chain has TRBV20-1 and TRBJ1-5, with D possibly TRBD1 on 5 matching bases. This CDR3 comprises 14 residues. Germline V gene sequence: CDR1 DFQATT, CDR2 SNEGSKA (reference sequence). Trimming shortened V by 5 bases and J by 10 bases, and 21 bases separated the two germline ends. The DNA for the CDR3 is TGCAGTGCTGGGGTAGGGGTCGGGCAGGAACCCCAGCATTTT. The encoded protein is CSAGVGVGQEPQHF.

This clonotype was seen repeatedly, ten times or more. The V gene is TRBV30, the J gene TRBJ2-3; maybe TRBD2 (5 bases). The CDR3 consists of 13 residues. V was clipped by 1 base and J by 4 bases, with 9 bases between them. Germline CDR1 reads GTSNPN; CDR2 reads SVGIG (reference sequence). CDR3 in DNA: TGTGCCTGGAGTGCCACTAGGGCAGATACGCAGTATTTT. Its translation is CAWSATRADTQYF.

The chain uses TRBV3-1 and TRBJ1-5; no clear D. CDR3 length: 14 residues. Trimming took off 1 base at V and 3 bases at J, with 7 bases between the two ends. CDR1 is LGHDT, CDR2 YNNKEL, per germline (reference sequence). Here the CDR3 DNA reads TGTGCCAGCAGCCAAGGGTTGGACAATCAGCCCCAGCATTTT. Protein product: CASSQGLDNQPQHF.

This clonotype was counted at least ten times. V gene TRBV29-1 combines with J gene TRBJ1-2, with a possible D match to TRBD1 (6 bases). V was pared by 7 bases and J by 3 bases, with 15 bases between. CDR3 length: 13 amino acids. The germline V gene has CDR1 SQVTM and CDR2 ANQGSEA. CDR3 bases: TGCAGCGCCGTACAGGGATTCGACTATGGCTACACCTTC. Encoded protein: CSAVQGFDYGYTF.

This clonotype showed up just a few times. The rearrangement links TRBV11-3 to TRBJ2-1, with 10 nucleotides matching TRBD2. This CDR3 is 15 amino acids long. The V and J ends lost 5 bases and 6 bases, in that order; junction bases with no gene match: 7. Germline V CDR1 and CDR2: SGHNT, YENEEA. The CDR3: CASSLWTSGANEQFF. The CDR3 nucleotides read TGTGCCAGCAGCCTATGGACTAGCGGAGCCAATGAGCAGTTCTTC.

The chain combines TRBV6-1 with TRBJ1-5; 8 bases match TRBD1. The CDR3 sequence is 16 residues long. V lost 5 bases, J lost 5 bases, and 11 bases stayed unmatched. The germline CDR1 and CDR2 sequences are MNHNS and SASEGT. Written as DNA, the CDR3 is TGTGCCAGCAGTACCTCCGGACAGGGACCTTATCAGCCCCAGCATTTT. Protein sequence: CASSTSGQGPYQPQHF.

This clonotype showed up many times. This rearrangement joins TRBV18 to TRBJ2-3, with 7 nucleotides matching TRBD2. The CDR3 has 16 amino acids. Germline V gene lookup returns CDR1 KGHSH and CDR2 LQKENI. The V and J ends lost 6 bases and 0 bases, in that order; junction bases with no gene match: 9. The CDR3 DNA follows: TGTGCCAGCTCTCTGATACCAGCGGGGAGCACAGATACGCAGTATTTT. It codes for CASSLIPAGSTDTQYF.